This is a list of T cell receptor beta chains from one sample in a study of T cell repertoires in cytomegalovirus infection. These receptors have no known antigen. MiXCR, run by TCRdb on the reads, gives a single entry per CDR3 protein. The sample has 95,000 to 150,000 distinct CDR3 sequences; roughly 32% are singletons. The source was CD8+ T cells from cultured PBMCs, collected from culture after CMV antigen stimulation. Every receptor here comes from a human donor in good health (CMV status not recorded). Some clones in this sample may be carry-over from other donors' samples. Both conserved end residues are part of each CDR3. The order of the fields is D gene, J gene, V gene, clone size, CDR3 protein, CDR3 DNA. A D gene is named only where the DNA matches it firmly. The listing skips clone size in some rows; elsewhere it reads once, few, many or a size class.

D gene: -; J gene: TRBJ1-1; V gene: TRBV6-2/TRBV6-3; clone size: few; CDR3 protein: CASSYSTTLTSDGAFF; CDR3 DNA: TGTGCCAGCAGTTACTCGACTACCCTGACGTCGGACGGAGCTTTCTTT
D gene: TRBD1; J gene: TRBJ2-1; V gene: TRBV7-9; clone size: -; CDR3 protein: CASSPPGQGGNEQFF; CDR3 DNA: TGTGCCAGCAGCCCCCCGGGACAGGGGGGTAATGAGCAGTTCTTC
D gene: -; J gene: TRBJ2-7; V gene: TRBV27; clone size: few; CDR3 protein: CASRTGSYEQYF; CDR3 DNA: TGTGCCAGTCGGACCGGGAGCTACGAGCAGTACTTC
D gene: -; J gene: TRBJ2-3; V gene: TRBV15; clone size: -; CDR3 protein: CATSRVLGPDTQYF; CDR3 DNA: TGTGCCACCAGCAGAGTTCTAGGACCAGATACGCAGTATTTT
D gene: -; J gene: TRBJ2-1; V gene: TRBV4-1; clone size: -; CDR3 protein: CASSQARPSYNEQFF; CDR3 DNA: TGCGCCAGCAGCCAAGCCAGACCCTCCTACAATGAGCAGTTCTTC
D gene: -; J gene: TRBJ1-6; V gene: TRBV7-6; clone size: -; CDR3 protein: CASSLVAGENSPLHF; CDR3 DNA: TGTGCCAGCAGCTTAGTGGCAGGGGAGAATTCACCCCTCCACTTT
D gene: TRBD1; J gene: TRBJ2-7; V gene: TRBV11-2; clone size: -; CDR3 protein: CASSSGQGSYEQYF; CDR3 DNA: TGTGCCAGCAGCTCGGGACAGGGTTCCTACGAGCAGTACTTC
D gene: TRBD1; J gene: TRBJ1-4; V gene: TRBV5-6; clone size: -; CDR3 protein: CASSFPSAGTAIF; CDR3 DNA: TGTGCCAGCAGCTTTCCTTCTGCCGGGACAGCGATTTTT
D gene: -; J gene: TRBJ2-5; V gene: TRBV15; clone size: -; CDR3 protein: CATSRDWGTIQETQYF; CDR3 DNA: TGTGCCACCAGCAGAGATTGGGGGACGATCCAAGAGACCCAGTACTTC
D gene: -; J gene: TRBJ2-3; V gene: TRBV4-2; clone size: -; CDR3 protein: CASSPGGYGTDTQYF; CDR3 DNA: TGTGCCAGCAGCCCAGGGGGGTATGGCACAGATACGCAGTATTTT
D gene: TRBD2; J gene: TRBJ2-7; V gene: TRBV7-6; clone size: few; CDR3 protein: CASSLASSGGATEQYF; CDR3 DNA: TGTGCCAGCAGCTTAGCATCTAGCGGGGGGGCAACCGAGCAGTACTTC
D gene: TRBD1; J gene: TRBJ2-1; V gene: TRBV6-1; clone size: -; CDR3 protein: CASSETGKSSYNEQFF; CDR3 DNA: TGTGCCAGCAGTGAGACAGGGAAAAGCTCCTACAATGAGCAGTTCTTC
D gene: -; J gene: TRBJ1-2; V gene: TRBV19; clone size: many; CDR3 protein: CASSTPGTDYYGYTF; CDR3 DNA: TGTGCCAGTAGTACACCCGGGACGGACTACTATGGCTACACCTTC
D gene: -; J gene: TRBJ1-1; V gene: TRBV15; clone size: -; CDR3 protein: CATSRDLGADTEAFF; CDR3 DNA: TGTGCCACCAGCAGAGATTTGGGGGCCGACACTGAAGCTTTCTTT
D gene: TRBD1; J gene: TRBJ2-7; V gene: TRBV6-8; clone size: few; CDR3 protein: CASSRDRNVFEQYF; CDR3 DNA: TGTGCCAGCTCCCGGGACAGGAACGTTTTCGAGCAGTACTTC
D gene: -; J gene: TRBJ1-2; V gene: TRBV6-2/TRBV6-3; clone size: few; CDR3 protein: CASSPLPPRPHGYTF; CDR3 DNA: TGTGCCAGCAGCCCACTTCCCCCGCGACCCCATGGCTACACCTTC
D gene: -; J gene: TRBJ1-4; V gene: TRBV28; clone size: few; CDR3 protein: CASMTLQEKLFF; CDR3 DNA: TGTGCCAGCATGACTTTACAGGAAAAACTGTTTTTT
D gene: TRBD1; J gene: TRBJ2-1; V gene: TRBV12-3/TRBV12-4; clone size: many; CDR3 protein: CASSLGQGRNEQFF; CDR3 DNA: TGTGCCAGCAGTTTAGGACAGGGGCGCAATGAGCAGTTCTTC
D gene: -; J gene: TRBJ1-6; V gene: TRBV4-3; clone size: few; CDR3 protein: CASSQATGARYNSPLHF; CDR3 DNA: TGCGCCAGCAGCCAAGCCACGGGGGCTCGGTATAATTCACCCCTCCACTTT
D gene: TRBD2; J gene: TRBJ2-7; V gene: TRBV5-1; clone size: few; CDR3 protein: CASSLRERGDYEQYF; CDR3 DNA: TGCGCCAGCAGCTTGCGCGAGCGGGGGGACTACGAGCAGTACTTC
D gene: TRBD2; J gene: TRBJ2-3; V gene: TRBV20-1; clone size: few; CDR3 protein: CSASQRGAADTQYF; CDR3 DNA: TGCAGTGCTAGCCAGCGGGGGGCGGCAGATACGCAGTATTTT
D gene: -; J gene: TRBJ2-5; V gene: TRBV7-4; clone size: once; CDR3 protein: CASSGAPVLETQYF; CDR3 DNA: TGTGCCAGCAGCGGGGCGCCAGTCCTGGAGACCCAGTACTTC
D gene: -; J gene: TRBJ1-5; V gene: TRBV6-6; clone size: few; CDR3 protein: CASSYVENQPQHF; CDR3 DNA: TGTGCCAGCAGTTACGTGGAGAATCAGCCCCAGCATTTT
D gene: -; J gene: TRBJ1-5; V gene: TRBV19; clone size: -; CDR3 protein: CASSILPGGNQPQHF; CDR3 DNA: TGTGCCAGTAGTATCCTCCCGGGAGGGAATCAGCCCCAGCATTTT
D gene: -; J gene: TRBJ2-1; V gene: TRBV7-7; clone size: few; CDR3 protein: CASSLVTSNEQFF; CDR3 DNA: TGTGCTAGCAGCTTAGTCACTAGCAATGAGCAGTTCTTC
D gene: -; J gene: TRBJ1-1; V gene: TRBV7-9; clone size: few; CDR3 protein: CASSLTGGSSPTEAFF; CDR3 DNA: TGTGCCAGCAGCCTAACCGGGGGCAGTTCACCTACTGAAGCTTTCTTT
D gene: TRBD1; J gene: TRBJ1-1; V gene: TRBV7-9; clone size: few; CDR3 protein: CASSSGGAGTEAFF; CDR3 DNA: TGTGCCAGCAGCTCAGGGGGCGCGGGCACTGAAGCTTTCTTT
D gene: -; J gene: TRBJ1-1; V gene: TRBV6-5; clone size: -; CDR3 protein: CATLRSHTEAFF; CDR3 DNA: TGTGCCACCCTGCGGAGTCACACTGAAGCTTTCTTT
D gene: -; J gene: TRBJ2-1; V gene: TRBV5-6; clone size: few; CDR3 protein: CASSSQTRPYNEQFF; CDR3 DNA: TGTGCCAGCAGCTCCCAGACTAGGCCTTACAATGAGCAGTTCTTC
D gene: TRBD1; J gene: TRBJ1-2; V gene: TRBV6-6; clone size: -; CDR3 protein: CASSYSPGGTYGYTF; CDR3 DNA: TGTGCCAGCAGTTACTCACCAGGGGGCACCTATGGCTACACCTTC
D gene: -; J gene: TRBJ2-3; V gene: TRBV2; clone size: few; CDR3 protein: CARDRDIITDTQYF; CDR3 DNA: TGTGCCAGAGACCGGGACATAATCACAGATACGCAGTATTTT
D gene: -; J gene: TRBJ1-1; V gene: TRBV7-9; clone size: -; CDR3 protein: CASSSVGDEAFF; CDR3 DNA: TGTGCCAGCAGCTCAGTAGGGGATGAAGCTTTCTTT
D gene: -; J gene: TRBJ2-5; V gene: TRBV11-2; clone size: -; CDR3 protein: CASSLGGQEQETQYF; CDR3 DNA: TGTGCCAGCAGCTTAGGTGGCCAAGAACAAGAGACCCAGTACTTC
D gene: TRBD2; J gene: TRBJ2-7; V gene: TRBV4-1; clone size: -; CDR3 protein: CASSSISGEVYF; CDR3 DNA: TGCGCCAGCAGCTCCATTAGCGGGGAAGTGTACTTC
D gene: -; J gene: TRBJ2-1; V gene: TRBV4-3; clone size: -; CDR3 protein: CASSQGNLAGNEQFF; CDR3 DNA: TGCGCCAGCAGCCAGGGGAACCTTGCGGGCAATGAGCAGTTCTTC
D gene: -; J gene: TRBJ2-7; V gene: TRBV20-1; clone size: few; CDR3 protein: CSASEGSHEQYF; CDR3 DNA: TGCAGTGCTAGCGAGGGGTCCCACGAGCAGTACTTC
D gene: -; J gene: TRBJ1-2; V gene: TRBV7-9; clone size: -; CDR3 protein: CASSSTPYGYTF; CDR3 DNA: TGTGCCAGCAGCTCGACACCTTATGGCTACACCTTC
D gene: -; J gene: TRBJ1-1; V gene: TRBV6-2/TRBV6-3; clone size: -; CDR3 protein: CASIARQDMNTEAFF; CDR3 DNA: TGTGCCAGCATCGCCCGACAGGATATGAACACTGAAGCTTTCTTT
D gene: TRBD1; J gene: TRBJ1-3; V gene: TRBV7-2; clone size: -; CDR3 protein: CASSLEDRAGNTIYF; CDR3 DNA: TGTGCCAGCAGCTTAGAAGACAGGGCGGGGAACACCATATATTTT
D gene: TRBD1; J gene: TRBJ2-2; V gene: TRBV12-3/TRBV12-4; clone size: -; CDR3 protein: CASSFLGGEDTGELFF; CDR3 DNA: TGTGCCAGCAGTTTTTTAGGGGGCGAGGACACCGGGGAGCTGTTTTTT
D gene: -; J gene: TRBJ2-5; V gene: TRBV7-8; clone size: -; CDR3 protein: CASSSGGIQETQYF; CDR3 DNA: TGTGCCAGCAGCTCAGGCGGGATCCAAGAGACCCAGTACTTC
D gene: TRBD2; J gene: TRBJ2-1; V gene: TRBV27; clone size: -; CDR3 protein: CASARGSLYNEQFF; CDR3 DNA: TGTGCCAGCGCGCGGGGGAGCCTCTACAATGAGCAGTTCTTC
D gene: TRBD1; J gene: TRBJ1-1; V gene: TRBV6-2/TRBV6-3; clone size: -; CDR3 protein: CASSGQDDGTEAFF; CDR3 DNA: TGTGCCAGCAGTGGACAGGACGATGGCACTGAAGCTTTCTTT
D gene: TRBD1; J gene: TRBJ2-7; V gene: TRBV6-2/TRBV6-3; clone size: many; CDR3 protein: CASSYDQRQGREQYF; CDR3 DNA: TGTGCCAGCAGTTACGACCAACGACAGGGCAGGGAGCAGTACTTC
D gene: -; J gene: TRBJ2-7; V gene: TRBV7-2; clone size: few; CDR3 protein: CASSLAYRVGLLEQYF; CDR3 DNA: TGTGCCAGCAGCTTAGCGTACAGGGTAGGCCTCCTCGAGCAGTACTTC
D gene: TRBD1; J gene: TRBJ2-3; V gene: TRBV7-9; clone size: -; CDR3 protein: CASSPGQGHTDTQYF; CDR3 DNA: TGTGCCAGCAGCCCAGGACAGGGCCACACAGATACGCAGTATTTT
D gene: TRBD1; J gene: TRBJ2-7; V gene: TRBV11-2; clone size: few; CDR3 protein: CASSLAPGQAEQYF; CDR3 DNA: TGTGCCAGCAGCTTAGCCCCCGGACAGGCCGAGCAGTACTTC
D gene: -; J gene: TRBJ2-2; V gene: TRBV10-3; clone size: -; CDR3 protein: CAISVGAQDTGELFF; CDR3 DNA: TGTGCCATCAGTGTTGGGGCCCAGGACACCGGGGAGCTGTTTTTT
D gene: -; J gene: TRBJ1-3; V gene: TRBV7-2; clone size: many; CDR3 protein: CASSLVGGSGNTIYF; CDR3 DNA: TGTGCCAGCAGCTTAGTAGGGGGCTCTGGAAACACCATATATTTT
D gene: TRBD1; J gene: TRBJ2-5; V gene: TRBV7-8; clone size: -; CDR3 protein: CASSLEGARGETQYF; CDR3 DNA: TGTGCCAGCAGCTTAGAGGGGGCGAGGGGGGAGACCCAGTACTTC
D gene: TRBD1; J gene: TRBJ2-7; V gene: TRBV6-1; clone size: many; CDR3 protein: CASSLGDRGREQYF; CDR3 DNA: TGTGCCAGCAGTTTGGGGGACAGGGGGCGCGAGCAGTACTTC
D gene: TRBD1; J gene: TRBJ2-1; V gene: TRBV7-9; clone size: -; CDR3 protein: CASRETGGINNEQFF; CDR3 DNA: TGTGCCAGCAGGGAGACAGGGGGTATTAACAATGAGCAGTTCTTC
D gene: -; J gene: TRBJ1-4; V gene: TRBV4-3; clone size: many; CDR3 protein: CASSQDRALNEKLFF; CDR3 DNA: TGCGCCAGCAGCCAAGATCGGGCCCTTAATGAAAAACTGTTTTTT